A selection of T cell receptor beta chains follows, all from one sample in a study of cytomegalovirus exposure and HLA in healthy donors. The method was immunoSEQ multiplex PCR; TCRdb's version includes in-frame clones alone and lacks a portion of them. In the table there are roughly 150,000 clones, roughly 80% of which are singletons. Sequencing used PBMCs. These receptors all come from a male donor in good health and CMV-seropositive. Both conserved end residues are part of each CDR3. D genes are given only for firm matches. Some rows have no size entry. The others give once, few or many, or a class for an expanded clone.

abundance	d_gene	v_gene	j_gene	CDR3nt	CDR3aa
-	-	TRBV30	TRBJ1-1	TGTGCCTGGACGAAGGGACGGTTGGGGGCAGATGGAACGAACACTGAAGCTTTCTTT	CAWTKGRLGADGTNTEAFF
-	-	TRBV7-6	TRBJ2-5	TGTGCCAGCAGCTTAGCGGTAGGGGGAGAGACCCAGTACTTC	CASSLAVGGETQYF
-	-	TRBV30	TRBJ2-7	TGTGCCTGGAGCCCCGGGACTGTCTACGAGCAGTACTTC	CAWSPGTVYEQYF
-	-	TRBV2	TRBJ1-1	TGTGCCAGCTGGGGGGGGCTTCGTAGGACTGAGACTGAAGCTTTCTTT	CASWGGLRRTETEAFF
-	-	TRBV30	TRBJ1-5	TGTGCCTGGAGTCCAGGGACTCAACCCCAGCATTTT	CAWSPGTQPQHF
once	-	TRBV9	TRBJ2-1	TGTGCCAGCACCTCCGGGTTGGAGCAAACATACAATGAGCAGTTCTTC	CASTSGLEQTYNEQFF
-	TRBD2	TRBV5-4	TRBJ2-1	TGTGCCAGCAGCTTTGTTCTAGCGGGAGCGAATGAGCAGTTCTTC	CASSFVLAGANEQFF
once	TRBD2	TRBV30	TRBJ2-7	TGTGCCTGGAGTCTTGGCTCCGGGGGGGGCTACGAGCAGTACTTC	CAWSLGSGGGYEQYF
-	-	TRBV7-9	TRBJ2-3	TGTGCCGGGGGCGCAGATACGCAGTATTTT	CAGGADTQYF
-	-	TRBV21-1	TRBJ2-7	TGTGCCAGCAGCAAAAGGTACAGGGCCTTAAGCTCCTACGAGCAGTACTTC	CASSKRYRALSSYEQYF
-	TRBD1	TRBV27	TRBJ1-2	TGTGCCAGCACCCCCACGGGACAGATCCTCTATGGCTACACCTTC	CASTPTGQILYGYTF
-	TRBD2	TRBV28	TRBJ2-7	TGTGCCAGCAGTACTCCAGTTCTGCCTAGCGGGAGAGAAACCTACGAGCAGTACTTC	CASSTPVLPSGRETYEQYF
few	TRBD1	TRBV4-3	TRBJ2-3	TGCGCCAGCAGCCACTCACGAAGGGGACAGGGGGGGTCAGATACGCAGTATTTT	CASSHSRRGQGGSDTQYF
few	-	TRBV6-1	TRBJ2-5	TGTGCCAGCAGTGAAGGTCGGACCCAGTACTTC	CASSEGRTQYF
-	-	TRBV4-3	TRBJ2-3	TGCGCCAGCAGCCAAGATCTATCCGGCACAGATACGCAGTATTTT	CASSQDLSGTDTQYF
-	TRBD1	TRBV30	TRBJ1-5	TGTGCCTGGAGTGTAGAGACAGGGAAGCCCCAGCATTTT	CAWSVETGKPQHF
once	TRBD1	TRBV11-3	TRBJ2-5	TGTGCCAGCAGCCCACGTGGGGGCAGGGGGCAAGAGACCCAGTACTTC	CASSPRGGRGQETQYF
-	TRBD1	TRBV7-9	TRBJ1-5	TGTGCCAGCAGCTTTGGGACAGGGTCCTTCAATCAGCCCCAGCATTTT	CASSFGTGSFNQPQHF
-	TRBD2	TRBV7-2	TRBJ2-3	TGTGCCAGCAGCTTGGCGGGGGGGCGGGGCACAGATACGCAGTATTTT	CASSLAGGRGTDTQYF
-	-	TRBV7-9	TRBJ1-1	TGTGCCAGCAGCCCCCAGCGGCAGATGAACACTGAAGCTTTCTTT	CASSPQRQMNTEAFF
few	TRBD1	TRBV4-1	TRBJ1-1	TGCGCCAGCAGCCAAGAGGCCGGGACAGGGGGCACTGAAGCTTTCTTT	CASSQEAGTGGTEAFF
once	TRBD2	TRBV14	TRBJ2-7	TGTGCCAGCAGCCAAGGAAGCGGGATTGCCTACGAGCAGTACTTC	CASSQGSGIAYEQYF
few	TRBD2	TRBV5-1	TRBJ2-1	TGCGCCAGCAGCTCCGGGACTAGCGGGGGGTCATACAATGAGCAGTTCTTC	CASSSGTSGGSYNEQFF
-	-	TRBV6-5	TRBJ1-6	TGTGCCAGCAGTTACGACAGTAATTCACCCCTCCACTTT	CASSYDSNSPLHF
-	-	TRBV10-3	TRBJ1-2	TGTGCCATCAGAGACAAAACTAACTATGGCTACACCTTC	CAIRDKTNYGYTF